Reported below is one T cell receptor (beta chain). The target of this receptor is not known. Base qualities are missing; no much larger clone stands one base away. Whole blood was collected in K2EDTA tubes by collaborating institutions according to the institutions' own protocols. For TCRbeta analysis, collaborators shipped samples as frozen whole blood, isolated PBMCs, or DNA extracted from either of those sample types. The data were obtained in a study of blood T cell repertoires in COVID-19 (TCRdb year 2020). With respect to the entire study: Collaborator samples came from the United States, Italy and Spain and covered acute and convalescent phases of COVID-19. The repertoires were released in a freely available public database intended as a resource for research on the immune response to SARS-CoV-2. A de-identified subject ID, COVID-19 status, age in years and sex were almost always included in the sample metadata. HLA class I and class II types, where available, came from metadata supplied by the sample provider rather than from assay-based typing. The prospective study material was composed of cDNA or gDNA derived from T cells, B-cell-depleted T cells, or PBMCs. Samples came from the ongoing ImmuneRACE study (first 160 participants) plus 1,254 subjects from 6 global collaborators. Subjects who had been exposed to COVID-19, were actively infected with it, or had recovered from it provided the deeply sampled blood TCRbeta repertoires that made up the dataset.

The research as a whole found: The amount of clinical and demographic metadata varied by source and participant and was provided uncurated.

The immunoSEQ Assay, a bias-controlled multiplex PCR, was used to amplify TCRbeta CDR3 regions from genomic DNA. The paper's processing steps were these. Within the assay, amplification of reference gene primers was used to estimate how many nucleated cells each sample contained. To quantify the absolute abundance of each unique TCRbeta CDR3 rearrangement, sequence reads were collapsed and filtered. For each sample, productive Simpson clonality was calculated as the square root of Simpson's diversity index across productive rearrangements. As stored in TCRdb, this immuneACCESS dataset retains in-frame rearrangements with V and J assigned. A fraction of the clones does not appear; measured against another copy, unresolved V genes explain less than half of the discrepancy, and the remainder lacks a known reason. The V and J calls and the clone size are those of that table, but D and trimming were determined from the DNA. For this sample there are fewer than 200,000 clones; roughly 76% appear just once. The top ten clones comprise roughly 8.6% of the sample.

Reading the germline V gene gives CDR1 KGHDR and CDR2 SFDVKD. The CDR3, from cysteine to phenylalanine, totals 15 residues. The only DNA kept is the CDR3, 45 bases in frame from the first base. Trimming removed 2 bases from V and 7 bases from J; the gene matches leave 5 bases unexplained. This TCR was recovered from a woman aged 50 to 60 with active or convalescent COVID-19. The chain joins TRBV24-1 to TRBJ1-5; TRBD1 agrees with 9 junctional bases. Sequenced sample: peripheral blood. CDR3 sequence: CATSDSDRGDQPQHF. Read as DNA, the sequence is TGTGCCACCAGTGATTCGGACAGGGGAGACCAGCCCCAGCATTTT.